Following are 15 T cell receptor beta chains from one sample sequenced in a study of Ad26.COV2.S vaccination and SARS-CoV-2 variants. Regarding treatment: roughly 19 received Ad26.COV2.S at low or high dose, single or two shots; 5 received placebo; per-sample allocation not given. Samples were taken on day 63 after the first vaccine or placebo injection. The table came from immunoSEQ multiplex PCR; TCRdb's copy has only in-frame clones and leaves some out. The data show about 350,000 clones, with around 83% seen just once and 2.5% to 3.5% held by the top ten. The starting material was peripheral blood, obtained in a trial of Ad26.COV2.S vaccine versus placebo. The receptors here all came from a person between 18 and 65 years old who received the Ad26.COV2.S COVID-19 vaccine or a placebo.

V and J are TRBV7-9 and TRBJ1-5; D ambiguous. Germline CDR1 reads SEHNR; CDR2 reads FQNEAQ (reference sequence). CDR3 size: 13 residues. V lost 1 base to trimming and J lost 5 bases, with 6 bases between them. The CDR3 sequence is CASSLDGYQPQHF. CDR3 nucleotides: TGTGCCAGCAGCTTAGATGGCTATCAGCCCCAGCATTTT.

The V call is TRBV28, the J call TRBJ2-1; 14 positions agree with TRBD2. This CDR3 is 13 amino acids long. V shed 10 bases, J shed 5 bases, and the junction held 1 base outside the gene matches. CDR1 and CDR2 (germline): MDHEN, SYDVKM. The CDR3 coding sequence is TGTGCCACGGGACTAGCGGGGGACAATGAGCAGTTCTTC. Amino acid sequence: CATGLAGDNEQFF.

The chain links TRBV5-4 to TRBJ2-3, with 8 bases matching TRBD2. The germline gives CDR1 SGHNT, CDR2 YYREEE (reference sequence). This CDR3 has 16 residues. The J segment lost 2 bases and the V segment lost 2 bases, leaving 7 bases of the junction unmatched. The CDR3 bases are TGTGCCAGCAGCTTTACTAGCGGAAAAAACACAGATACGCAGTATTTT. It yields the protein CASSFTSGKNTDTQYF.

This clone was seen a few times. Distinct nucleotide sequences in the sample also encode this CDR3. This chain connects TRBV6-5 to TRBJ2-3; no reliable D call. CDR1 and CDR2 from the germline V gene are MNHEY and SVGAGI. The length of the CDR3 is 11 residues. V lost 9 bases and J 3 bases, leaving 7 bases between the germline ends. The CDR3, as DNA: TGTGCCAGTAGATATACAGATACGCAGTATTTT. Translating it yields CASRYTDTQYF.

The chain has TRBV6-4 and TRBJ2-1; 8 bases map to TRBD2. The germline V gene encodes CDR1 MRHNA and CDR2 SNTAGT. The V segment lost 2 bases and the J segment 1 base; nucleotides outside the gene matches: 1. The CDR3 sequence is 15 residues long. CDR3 residues: CASSDTGGSYNEQFF. CDR3 bases: TGTGCCAGCAGTGACACGGGGGGGTCCTACAATGAGCAGTTCTTC.

This chain links TRBV28 with TRBJ2-7; 12 nucleotides agree with TRBD2. The CDR3 length is 14 residues. Germline CDR1 is MDHEN and CDR2 is SYDVKM. Germline trimming cut 5 bases from V and 2 bases from J; bases unmatched to any gene: 1. DNA of the CDR3: TGTGCCAGCAGTCTAGCGGGGGGGACCTACGAGCAGTACTTC. Encoded protein: CASSLAGGTYEQYF. Full variable domain (outside the CDR3, taken from reference TRBV28 and TRBJ2-7): DVKVTQSSRYLVKRTGEKVFLECVQDMDHENMFWYRQDPGLGLRLIYFSYDVKMKEKGDIPEGYSVSREKKERFSLILESASTNQTSMYLCASSLAGGTYEQYFGPGTRLTVT.

The chain has TRBV4-1 and TRBJ2-7; D unclear. CDR3 size: 14 residues. Trimming took off 1 base at V and 2 bases at J, with 9 bases between the two ends. Germline loops: CDR1 MGHRA, CDR2 YSYEKL. The CDR3 DNA reads as TGCGCCAGCAGCCAAGCTACCGCAACCTACGAGCAGTACTTC. This sequence encodes CASSQATATYEQYF.

The chain links TRBV11-2 to TRBJ1-5; possibly TRBD1 for D (5 bases). The V gene lost 2 bases and the J gene lost 5 bases, with 10 bases spanning the gap. This CDR3 region has 14 residues. Germline V gene data show CDR1 as SGHAT and CDR2 as FQNNGV. CDR3 sequence: CASSLYTTDQPQHF. The CDR3 DNA is TGTGCCAGCAGCTTATACACGACAGATCAGCCCCAGCATTTT.

This clone was found many times. The chain has TRBV5-6 and TRBJ1-5, with 10 bases lining up with TRBD1. V shed 4 bases, J shed 4 bases, and the junction held 5 bases outside the gene matches. The CDR3 length is 15 residues. CDR1 and CDR2 (germline): SGHDT, YYEEEE. The DNA of the CDR3 is TGTGCCAGCAGCGAGGGACAGGGGAGGAATCAGCCCCAGCATTTT. Amino acid sequence: CASSEGQGRNQPQHF. Looking up the rest from reference TRBV5-6 and TRBJ1-5 gives the full variable domain: DAGVTQSPTHLIKTRGQQVTLRCSPKSGHDTVSWYQQALGQGPQFIFQYYEEEERQRGNFPDRFSGHQFPNYSSELNVNALLLGDSALYLCASSEGQGRNQPQHFGDGTRLSIL.

V usage is TRBV13 and J usage is TRBJ1-2; D is ambiguous. V lost 1 base to trimming and J lost 6 bases, with 18 bases between them. This CDR3 has 16 residues. Germline V CDR1 and CDR2: PRHDT, FYEKMQ (reference sequence). The CDR3 is CASSLEVHVRVHGYTF. CDR3 sequence (DNA): TGTGCCAGCAGCTTAGAAGTACACGTAAGGGTCCATGGCTACACCTTC.

The V and J genes are TRBV7-9 and TRBJ1-4; D perhaps matches TRBD1 (6 bases). The V end lost 1 base, the J end lost 4 bases, and 13 bases lay between the germline ends. Looked up from germline, CDR1 is SEHNR and CDR2 is FQNEAQ (reference sequence). CDR3 length: 16 residues. The CDR3 bases are TGTGCCAGCAGCTTAGATAGGACAGCGGATAATGAAAAACTGTTTTTT. This gives the protein CASSLDRTADNEKLFF. The full variable domain, its missing parts supplied by reference TRBV7-9 and TRBJ1-4, is DTGVSQNPRHKITKRGQNVTFRCDPISEHNRLYWYRQTLGQGPEFLTYFQNEAQLEKSRLLSDRFSAERPKGSFSTLEIQRTEQGDSAMYLCASSLDRTADNEKLFFGSGTQLSVL.

V is TRBV27 and J is TRBJ1-2; TRBD1 matches at 9 bases. Looked up from germline, CDR1 is MNHEY and CDR2 is SMNVEV (reference sequence). V shed 2 bases, J shed 6 bases, and the junction held 4 bases outside the gene matches. This CDR3 is 14 amino acids long. This chain's CDR3 is CASSLRTGVDGYTF. For the CDR3, the DNA is TGTGCCAGCAGTTTACGGACAGGGGTGGATGGCTACACCTTC.

The chain is built from TRBV3-1 (or the pseudogene TRBV3-2) and TRBJ1-1, with a possible D match to TRBD1 (6 bases). The CDR3 consists of 14 residues. Deletions cut 7 bases from V and 5 bases from J, with 17 bases between. Germline values: CDR1 LGHDT, CDR2 YNNKEL (reference sequence). For the CDR3, the DNA is TGTGCCAGCAATCCCGGGACAACCCGGACTGAAGCTTTCTTT. This gives the protein CASNPGTTRTEAFF.

This sequence joins TRBV5-4 and TRBJ2-7, with a tentative D call TRBD2 (5 bases). V lost 1 base and J 4 bases, leaving 12 bases between the germline ends. Per germline, CDR1 SGHNT and CDR2 YYREEE (reference sequence). There are 14 residues in the CDR3. CDR3 nucleotide sequence: TGTGCCAGCAGCTTGCGAGGGCCCGGGTACGAGCAGTACTTC. The encoded protein is CASSLRGPGYEQYF. The variable domain in full, with the rest retrieved from reference TRBV5-4 and TRBJ2-7, is ETGVTQSPTHLIKTRGQQVTLRCSSQSGHNTVSWYQQALGQGPQFIFQYYREEENGRGNFPPRFSGLQFPNYSSELNVNALELDDSALYLCASSLRGPGYEQYFGPGTRLTVT.

This clone was counted a single time. V gene TRBV6-5 combines with J gene TRBJ1-5; D unresolved. The CDR3 is 13 amino acids. V lost 6 bases, J lost 5 bases, and 11 bases lay in between. Looked up from germline, CDR1 is MNHEY and CDR2 is SVGAGI. In nucleotides, the CDR3 is TGTGCCAGCAGCCCGCAACGGGATCAGCCCCAGCATTTT. This sequence encodes CASSPQRDQPQHF.